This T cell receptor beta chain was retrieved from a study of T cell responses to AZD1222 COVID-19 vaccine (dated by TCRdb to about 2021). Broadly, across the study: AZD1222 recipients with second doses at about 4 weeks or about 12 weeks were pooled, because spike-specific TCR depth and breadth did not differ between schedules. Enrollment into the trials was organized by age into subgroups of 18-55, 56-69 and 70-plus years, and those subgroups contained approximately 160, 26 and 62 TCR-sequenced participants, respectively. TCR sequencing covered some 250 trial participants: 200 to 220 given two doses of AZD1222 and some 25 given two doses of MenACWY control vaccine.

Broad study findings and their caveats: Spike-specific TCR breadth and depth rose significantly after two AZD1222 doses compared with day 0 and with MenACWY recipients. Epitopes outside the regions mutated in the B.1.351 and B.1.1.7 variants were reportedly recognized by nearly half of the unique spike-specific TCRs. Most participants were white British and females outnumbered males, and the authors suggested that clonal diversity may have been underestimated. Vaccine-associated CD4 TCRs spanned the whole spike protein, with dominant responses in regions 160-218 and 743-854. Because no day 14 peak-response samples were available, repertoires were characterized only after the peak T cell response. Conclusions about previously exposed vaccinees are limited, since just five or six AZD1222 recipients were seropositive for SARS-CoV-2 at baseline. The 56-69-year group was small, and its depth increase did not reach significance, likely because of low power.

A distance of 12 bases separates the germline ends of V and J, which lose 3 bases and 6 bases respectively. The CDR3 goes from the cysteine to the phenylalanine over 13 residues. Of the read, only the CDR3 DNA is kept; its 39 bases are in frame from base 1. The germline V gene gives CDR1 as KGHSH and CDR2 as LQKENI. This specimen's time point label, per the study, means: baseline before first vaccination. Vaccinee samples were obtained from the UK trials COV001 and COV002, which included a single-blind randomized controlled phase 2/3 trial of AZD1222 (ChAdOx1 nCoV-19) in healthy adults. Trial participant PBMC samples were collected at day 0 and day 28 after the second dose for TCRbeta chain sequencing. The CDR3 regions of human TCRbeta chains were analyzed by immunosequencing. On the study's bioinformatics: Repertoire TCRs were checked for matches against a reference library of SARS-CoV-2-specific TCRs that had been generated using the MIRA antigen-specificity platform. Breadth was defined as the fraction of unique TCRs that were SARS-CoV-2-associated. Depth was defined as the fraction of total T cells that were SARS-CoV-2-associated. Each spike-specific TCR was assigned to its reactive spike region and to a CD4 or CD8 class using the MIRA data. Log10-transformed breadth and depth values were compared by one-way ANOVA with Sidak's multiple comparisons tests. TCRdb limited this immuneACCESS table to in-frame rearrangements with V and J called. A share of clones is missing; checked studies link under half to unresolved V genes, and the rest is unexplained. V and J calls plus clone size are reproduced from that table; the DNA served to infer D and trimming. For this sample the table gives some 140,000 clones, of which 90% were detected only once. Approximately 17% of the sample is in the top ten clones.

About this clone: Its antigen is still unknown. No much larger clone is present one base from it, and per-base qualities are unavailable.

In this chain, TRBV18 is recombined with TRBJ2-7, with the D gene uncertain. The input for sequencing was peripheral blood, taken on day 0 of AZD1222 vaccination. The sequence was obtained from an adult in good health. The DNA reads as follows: TGTGCCAGCTCACCCGCGGTACCGGGCGAGCAGTACTTC. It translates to CASSPAVPGEQYF. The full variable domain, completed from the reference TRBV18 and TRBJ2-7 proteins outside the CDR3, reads NAGVMQNPRHLVRRRGQEARLRCSPMKGHSHVYWYRQLPEEGLKFMVYLQKENIIDESGMPKERFSAEFPKEGPSILRIQQVVRGDSAAYFCASSPAVPGEQYFGPGTRLTVT.